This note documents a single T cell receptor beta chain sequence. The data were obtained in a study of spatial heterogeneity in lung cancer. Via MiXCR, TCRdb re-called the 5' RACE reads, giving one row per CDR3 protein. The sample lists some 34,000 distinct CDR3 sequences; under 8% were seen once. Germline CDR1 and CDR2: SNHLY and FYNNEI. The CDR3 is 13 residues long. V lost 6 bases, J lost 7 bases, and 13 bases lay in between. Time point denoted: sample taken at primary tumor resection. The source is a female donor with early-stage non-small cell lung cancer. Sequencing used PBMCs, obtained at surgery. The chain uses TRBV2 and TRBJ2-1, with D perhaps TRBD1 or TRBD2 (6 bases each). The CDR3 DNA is TGTGCCAGCAGCCGGGGGCAGGGAAATGAGCAGTTCTTC. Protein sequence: CASSRGQGNEQFF.